These T cell receptor beta chains were read from a single sample in a study of vaccination and CD4 T cells after COVID-19. No cognate antigen is known for these TCRs. TCRdb re-called the PCR reads with MiXCR, one entry per CDR3 protein. The sample consists of roughly 17,000 distinct CDR3 sequences, around 40% of them appearing once. The source material was CD4+ T cells from blood, cultured in vitro. These receptors originate from a human donor who had recovered from COVID-19. CDR3s leave out the opening cysteine and the closing phenylalanine or tryptophan. Clone size is not always given. Where it is, it says once, few, many or a class for expanded clones.

size: NA; V: TRBV5-1; CDR3: ASSLVKFSGYT
size: NA; V: TRBV20-1; CDR3: SANTGLAGAWAETQY
size: NA; V: TRBV10-3; CDR3: AAMKTETDTQY
size: NA; V: TRBV6-1; CDR3: ATRLGGFNTEAF
size: NA; V: TRBV5-6; CDR3: ASSLGTSRELF
size: NA; V: TRBV20-1; CDR3: SATGQTYGYT
size: NA; V: TRBV7-9; CDR3: ASSFYSGRGGGELF
size: NA; V: TRBV10-3; CDR3: AISPQGENIQY
size: few; V: TRBV20-1; CDR3: SARSGGTSNTEAF
size: NA; V: TRBV20-1; CDR3: SAAGLGQGSWSDNEQF
size: NA; V: TRBV28; CDR3: ASSLAGGSDTQY